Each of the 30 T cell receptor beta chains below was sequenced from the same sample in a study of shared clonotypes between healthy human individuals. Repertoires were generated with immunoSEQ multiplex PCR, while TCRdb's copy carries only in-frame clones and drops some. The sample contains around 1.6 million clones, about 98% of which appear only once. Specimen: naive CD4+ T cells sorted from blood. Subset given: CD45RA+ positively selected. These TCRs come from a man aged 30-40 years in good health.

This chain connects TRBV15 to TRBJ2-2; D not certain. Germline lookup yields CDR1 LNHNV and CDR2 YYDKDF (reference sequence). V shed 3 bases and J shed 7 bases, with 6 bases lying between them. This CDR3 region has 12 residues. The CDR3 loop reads CATSRTVGELFF. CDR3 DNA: TGTGCCACCAGCAGGACTGTCGGGGAGCTGTTTTTT.

The CDR3 reads CASSSDLPGLAGVEQYF. CDR3 coding DNA: TGCGCCAGCAGCTCAGACCTACCGGGACTAGCGGGTGTAGAGCAGTACTTC. The V call is TRBV5-1, the J call TRBJ2-7; 12 bases fit TRBD2. J gave up 7 bases and V 3 bases, and 14 bases lay outside the gene matches. The CDR3 contains 17 residues. Germline V gene data show CDR1 as SGHRS and CDR2 as YFSETQ.

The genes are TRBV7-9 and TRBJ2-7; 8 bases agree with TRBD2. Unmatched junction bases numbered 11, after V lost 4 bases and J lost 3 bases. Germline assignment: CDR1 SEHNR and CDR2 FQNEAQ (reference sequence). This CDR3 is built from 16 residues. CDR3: CASSSWRGAELYEQYF. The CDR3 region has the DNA TGTGCCAGCAGCTCCTGGCGGGGGGCGGAACTCTACGAGCAGTACTTC.

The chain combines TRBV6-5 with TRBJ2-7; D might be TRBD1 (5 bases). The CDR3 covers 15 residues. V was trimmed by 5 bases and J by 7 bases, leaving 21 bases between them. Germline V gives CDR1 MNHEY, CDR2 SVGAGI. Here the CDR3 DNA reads TGTGCCAGCAGTCCGGCCGTGGGGCCGGCTGGGGAGCAGTACTTC. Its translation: CASSPAVGPAGEQYF.

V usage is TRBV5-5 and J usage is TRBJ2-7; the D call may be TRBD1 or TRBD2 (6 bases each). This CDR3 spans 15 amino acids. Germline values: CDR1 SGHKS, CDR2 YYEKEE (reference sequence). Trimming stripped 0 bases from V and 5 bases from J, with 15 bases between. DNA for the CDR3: TGTGCCAGCAGCTTGGAACCGGGGGCGCACAACGAGCAGTACTTC. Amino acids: CASSLEPGAHNEQYF.

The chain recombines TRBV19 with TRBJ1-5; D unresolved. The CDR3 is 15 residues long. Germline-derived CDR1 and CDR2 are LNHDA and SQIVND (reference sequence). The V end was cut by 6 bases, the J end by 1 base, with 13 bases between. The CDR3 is CASRSHLLSNQPQHF. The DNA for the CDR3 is TGTGCCAGTAGATCCCACTTACTGAGCAATCAGCCCCAGCATTTT.

CDR3 in DNA: TGTGCCACCAGCAGAGACCCCTCGGGACAGGGGATTTACGAGCAGTACTTC. It specifies CATSRDPSGQGIYEQYF. The chain links TRBV15 to TRBJ2-7; 10 positions match TRBD1. The CDR3 totals 17 residues. Per germline, CDR1 LNHNV and CDR2 YYDKDF (reference sequence). Trimming removed 0 bases from V and 4 bases from J; junction bases left unmatched: 9.

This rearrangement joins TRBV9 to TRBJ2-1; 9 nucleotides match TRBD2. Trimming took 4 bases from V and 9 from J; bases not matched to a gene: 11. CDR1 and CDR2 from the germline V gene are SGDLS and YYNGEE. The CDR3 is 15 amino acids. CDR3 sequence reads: CASSRTPSGMSEQFF. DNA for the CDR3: TGTGCCAGCAGCCGGACGCCTAGCGGGATGAGTGAGCAGTTCTTC. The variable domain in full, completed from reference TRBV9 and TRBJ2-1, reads DSGVTQTPKHLITATGQRVTLRCSPRSGDLSVYWYQQSLDQGLQFLIQYYNGEERAKGNILERFSAQQFPDLHSELNLSSLELGDSALYFCASSRTPSGMSEQFFGPGTRLTVL.

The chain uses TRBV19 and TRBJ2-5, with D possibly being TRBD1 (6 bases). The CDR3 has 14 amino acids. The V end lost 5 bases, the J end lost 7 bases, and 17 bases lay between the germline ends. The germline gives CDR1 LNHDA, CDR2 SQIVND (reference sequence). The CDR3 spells CASSLQQGVGTQYF. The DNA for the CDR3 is TGTGCCAGTAGTCTACAACAGGGTGTAGGGACCCAGTACTTC.

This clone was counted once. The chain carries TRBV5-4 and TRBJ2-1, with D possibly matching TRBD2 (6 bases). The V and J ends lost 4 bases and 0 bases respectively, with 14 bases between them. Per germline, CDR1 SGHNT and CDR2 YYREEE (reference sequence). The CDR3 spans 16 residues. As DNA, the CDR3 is TGTGCCAGCAGCCCCGGAGGGAGTAGCTCCTACAATGAGCAGTTCTTC. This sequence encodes CASSPGGSSSYNEQFF.

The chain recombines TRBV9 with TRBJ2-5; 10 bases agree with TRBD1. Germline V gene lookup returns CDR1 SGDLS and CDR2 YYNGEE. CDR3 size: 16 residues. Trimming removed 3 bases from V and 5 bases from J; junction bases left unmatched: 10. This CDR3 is CASSGDRGRGRETQYF. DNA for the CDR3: TGTGCCAGCAGCGGAGACAGGGGGCGCGGAAGGGAGACCCAGTACTTC.

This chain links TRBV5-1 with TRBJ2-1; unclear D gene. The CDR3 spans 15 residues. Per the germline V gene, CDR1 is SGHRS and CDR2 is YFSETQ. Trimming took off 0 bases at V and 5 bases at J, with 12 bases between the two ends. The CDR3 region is CASSLEGGPNNEQFF. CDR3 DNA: TGCGCCAGCAGCTTGGAGGGCGGACCTAACAATGAGCAGTTCTTC.

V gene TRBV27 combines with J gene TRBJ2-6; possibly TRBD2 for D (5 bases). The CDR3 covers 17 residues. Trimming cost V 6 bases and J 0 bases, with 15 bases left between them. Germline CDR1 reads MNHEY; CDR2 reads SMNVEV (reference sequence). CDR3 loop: CASSSAGSLSGANVLTF. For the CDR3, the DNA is TGTGCCAGCAGCTCGGCGGGTTCTCTCTCTGGGGCCAACGTCCTGACTTTC.

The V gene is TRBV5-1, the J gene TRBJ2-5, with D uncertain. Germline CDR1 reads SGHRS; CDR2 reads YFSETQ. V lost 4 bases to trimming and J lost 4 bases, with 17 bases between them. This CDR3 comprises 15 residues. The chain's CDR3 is CASSNRASWPETQYF. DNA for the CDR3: TGCGCCAGCAGCAACCGGGCCTCATGGCCAGAGACCCAGTACTTC.

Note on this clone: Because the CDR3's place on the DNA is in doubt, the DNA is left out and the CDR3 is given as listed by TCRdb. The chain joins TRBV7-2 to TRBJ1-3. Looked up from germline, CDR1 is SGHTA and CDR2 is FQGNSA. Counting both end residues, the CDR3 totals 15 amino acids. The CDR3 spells CASSTSGGAGNTIYF.

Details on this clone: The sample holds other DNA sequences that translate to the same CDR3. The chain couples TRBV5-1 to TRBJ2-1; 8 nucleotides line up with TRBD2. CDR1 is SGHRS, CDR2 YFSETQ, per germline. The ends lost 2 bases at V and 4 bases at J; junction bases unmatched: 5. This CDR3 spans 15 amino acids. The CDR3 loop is CASSFGLAGYNEQFF. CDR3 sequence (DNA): TGCGCCAGCAGCTTCGGTCTAGCGGGTTACAATGAGCAGTTCTTC.

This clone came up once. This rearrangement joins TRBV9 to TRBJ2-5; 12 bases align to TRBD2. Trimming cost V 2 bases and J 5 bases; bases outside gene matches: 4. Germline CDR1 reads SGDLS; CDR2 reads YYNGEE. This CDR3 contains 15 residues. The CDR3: CASSVTSGRFETQYF. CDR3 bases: TGTGCCAGCAGCGTGACTAGCGGGAGATTTGAGACCCAGTACTTC.

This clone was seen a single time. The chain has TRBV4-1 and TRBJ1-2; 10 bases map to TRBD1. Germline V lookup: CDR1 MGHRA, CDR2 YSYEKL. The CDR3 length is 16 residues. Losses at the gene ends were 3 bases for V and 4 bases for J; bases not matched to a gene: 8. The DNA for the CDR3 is TGCGCCAGCAGCCAGACGGGACAGGGGAAGATCTATGGCTACACCTTC. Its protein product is CASSQTGQGKIYGYTF.

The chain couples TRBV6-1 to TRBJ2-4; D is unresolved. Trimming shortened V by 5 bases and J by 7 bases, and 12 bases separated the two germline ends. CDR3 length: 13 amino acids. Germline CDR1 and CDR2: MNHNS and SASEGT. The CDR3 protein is CASSLLASNIQYF. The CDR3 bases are TGTGCCAGCAGTCTTTTAGCCAGTAACATTCAGTACTTC.

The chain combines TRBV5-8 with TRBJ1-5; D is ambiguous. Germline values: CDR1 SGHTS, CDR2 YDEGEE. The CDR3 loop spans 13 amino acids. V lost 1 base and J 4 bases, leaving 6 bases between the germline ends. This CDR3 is CASSLIQNQPQHF. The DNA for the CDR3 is TGTGCCAGCAGCTTGATTCAGAATCAGCCCCAGCATTTT.

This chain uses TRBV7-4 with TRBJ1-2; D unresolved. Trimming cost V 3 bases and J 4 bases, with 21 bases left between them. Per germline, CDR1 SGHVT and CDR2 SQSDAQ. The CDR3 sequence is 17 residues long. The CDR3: CASSFRRVRLEPYGYTF. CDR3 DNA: TGTGCCAGCAGCTTCAGGAGGGTTCGTCTAGAACCCTATGGCTACACCTTC.

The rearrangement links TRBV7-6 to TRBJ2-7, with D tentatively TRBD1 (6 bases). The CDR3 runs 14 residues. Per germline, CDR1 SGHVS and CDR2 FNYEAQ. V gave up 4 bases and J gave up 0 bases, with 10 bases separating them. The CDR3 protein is CASSWTDGSYEQYF. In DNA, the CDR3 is TGTGCCAGCAGCTGGACAGACGGCTCCTACGAGCAGTACTTC.

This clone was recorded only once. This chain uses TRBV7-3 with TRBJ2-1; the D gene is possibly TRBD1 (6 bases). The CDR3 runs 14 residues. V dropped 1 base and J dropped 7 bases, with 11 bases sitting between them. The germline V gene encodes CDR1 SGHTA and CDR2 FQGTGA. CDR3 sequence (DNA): TGTGCCAGCAGCTTAATGTGGCAGGGGAATGAGCAGTTCTTC. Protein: CASSLMWQGNEQFF.

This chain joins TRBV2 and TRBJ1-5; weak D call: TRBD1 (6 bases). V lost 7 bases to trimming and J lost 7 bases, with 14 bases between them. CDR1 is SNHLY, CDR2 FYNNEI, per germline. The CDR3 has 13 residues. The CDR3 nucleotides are TGTGCCAGCACAGGGGCAGGCAGGCAGCCCCAGCATTTT. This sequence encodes CASTGAGRQPQHF.

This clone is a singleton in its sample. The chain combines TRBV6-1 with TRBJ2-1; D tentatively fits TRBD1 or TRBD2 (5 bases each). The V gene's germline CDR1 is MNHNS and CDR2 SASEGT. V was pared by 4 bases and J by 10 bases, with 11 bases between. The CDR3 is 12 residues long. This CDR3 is CASSARGAEQFF. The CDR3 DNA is TGTGCCAGCAGTGCTCGGGGCGCGGAGCAGTTCTTC.

The CDR3 spells CAISVGTTSYEQYF. CDR3 bases: TGTGCCATCTCAGTCGGCACAACTTCCTACGAGCAGTACTTC. This chain uses TRBV10-3 with TRBJ2-7, with unresolved D. Germline values: CDR1 ENHRY, CDR2 SYGVKD. This CDR3 region has 14 residues. Between the trimmed V and J ends, which lost 8 bases and 1 base, there was a span of 15 bases.

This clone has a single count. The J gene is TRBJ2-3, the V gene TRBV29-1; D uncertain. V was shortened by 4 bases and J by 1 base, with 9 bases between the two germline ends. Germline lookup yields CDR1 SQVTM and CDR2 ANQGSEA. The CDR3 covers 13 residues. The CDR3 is CSVVNGRTDTQYF. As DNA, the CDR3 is TGCAGCGTTGTTAACGGCCGCACAGATACGCAGTATTTT.

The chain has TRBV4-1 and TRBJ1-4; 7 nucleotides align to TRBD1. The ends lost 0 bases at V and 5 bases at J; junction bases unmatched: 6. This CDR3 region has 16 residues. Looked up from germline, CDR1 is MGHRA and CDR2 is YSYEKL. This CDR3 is CASSQDKGGGNEKLFF. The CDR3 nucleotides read TGCGCCAGCAGCCAAGATAAAGGGGGCGGGAATGAAAAACTGTTTTTT.

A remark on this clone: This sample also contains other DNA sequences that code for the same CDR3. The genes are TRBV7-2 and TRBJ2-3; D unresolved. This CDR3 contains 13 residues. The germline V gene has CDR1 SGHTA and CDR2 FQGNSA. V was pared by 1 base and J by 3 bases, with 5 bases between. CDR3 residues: CASSLGGTDTQYF. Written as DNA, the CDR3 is TGTGCCAGCAGCTTAGGGGGAACAGATACGCAGTATTTT.

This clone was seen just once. This CDR3 is CASRAPPHDPNNEQFF. Here the CDR3 DNA reads TGTGCCAGCAGGGCCCCCCCCCATGATCCAAACAATGAGCAGTTCTTC. The chain joins TRBV2 to TRBJ2-1, with D hard to call. The CDR3 spans 16 residues. Trimming cost V 6 bases and J 5 bases, with 20 bases left between them. CDR1 and CDR2 (germline): SNHLY, FYNNEI.